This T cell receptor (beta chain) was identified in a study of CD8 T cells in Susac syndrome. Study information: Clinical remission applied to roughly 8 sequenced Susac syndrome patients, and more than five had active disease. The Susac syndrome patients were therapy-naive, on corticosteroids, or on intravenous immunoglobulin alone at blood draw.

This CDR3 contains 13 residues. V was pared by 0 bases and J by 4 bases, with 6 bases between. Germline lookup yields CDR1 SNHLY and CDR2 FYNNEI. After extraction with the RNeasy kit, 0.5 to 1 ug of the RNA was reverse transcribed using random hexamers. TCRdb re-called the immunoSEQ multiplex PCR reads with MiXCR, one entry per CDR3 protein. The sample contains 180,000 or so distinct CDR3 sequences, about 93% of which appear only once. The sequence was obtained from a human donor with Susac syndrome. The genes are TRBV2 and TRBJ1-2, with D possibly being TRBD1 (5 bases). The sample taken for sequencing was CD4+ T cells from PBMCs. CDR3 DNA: TGTGCCAGCAGTGAAGCAGGGGTCTATGGCTACACCTTC. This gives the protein CASSEAGVYGYTF.